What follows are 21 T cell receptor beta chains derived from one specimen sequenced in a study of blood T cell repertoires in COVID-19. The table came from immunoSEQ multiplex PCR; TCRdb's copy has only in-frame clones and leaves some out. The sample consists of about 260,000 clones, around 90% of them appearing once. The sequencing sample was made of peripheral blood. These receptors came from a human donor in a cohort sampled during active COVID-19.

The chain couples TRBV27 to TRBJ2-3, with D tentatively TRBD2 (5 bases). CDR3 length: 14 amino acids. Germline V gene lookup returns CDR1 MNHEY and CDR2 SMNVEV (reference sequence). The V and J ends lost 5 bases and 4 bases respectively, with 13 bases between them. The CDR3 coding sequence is TGTGCCAGCAGTGGCTGGGGAGACGCAGATACGCAGTATTTT. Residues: CASSGWGDADTQYF.

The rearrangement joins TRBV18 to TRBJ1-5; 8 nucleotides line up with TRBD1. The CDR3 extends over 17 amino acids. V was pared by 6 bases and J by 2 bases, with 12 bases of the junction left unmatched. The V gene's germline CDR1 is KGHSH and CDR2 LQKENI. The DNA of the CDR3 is TGTGCCAGCTCTGATACTCAGGGGGCGGTAGGCAATCAGCCCCAGCATTTT. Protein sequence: CASSDTQGAVGNQPQHF.

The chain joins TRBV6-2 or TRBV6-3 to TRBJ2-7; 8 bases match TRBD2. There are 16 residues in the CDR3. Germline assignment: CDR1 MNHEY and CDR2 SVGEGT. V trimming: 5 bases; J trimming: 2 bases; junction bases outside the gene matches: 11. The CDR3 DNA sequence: TGTGCCAGCAGTCCGATAAGGTCGGGAGGGACCTACGAGCAGTACTTC. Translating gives CASSPIRSGGTYEQYF.

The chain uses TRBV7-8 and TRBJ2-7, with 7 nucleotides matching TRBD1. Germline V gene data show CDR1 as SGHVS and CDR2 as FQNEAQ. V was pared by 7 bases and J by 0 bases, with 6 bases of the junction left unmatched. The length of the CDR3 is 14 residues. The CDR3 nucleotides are TGTGCCAGCACCATAGACAGGGCCTCCTACGAGCAGTACTTC. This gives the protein CASTIDRASYEQYF.

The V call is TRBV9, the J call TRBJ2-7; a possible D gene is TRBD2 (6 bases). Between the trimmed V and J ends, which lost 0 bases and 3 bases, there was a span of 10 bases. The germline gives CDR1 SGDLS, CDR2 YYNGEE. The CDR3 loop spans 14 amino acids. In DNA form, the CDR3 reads TGTGCCAGCAGCGTAGGGATGGGGGGCTACGAGCAGTACTTC. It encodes CASSVGMGGYEQYF.

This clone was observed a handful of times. CDR3 DNA sequence: TGTGCCAGCAGAAACGGACAGGGGGCTGGAGGCTACACCTTC. It yields the protein CASRNGQGAGGYTF. The chain employs TRBV7-9 and TRBJ1-2, with 11 bases aligning to TRBD1. CDR3 length: 14 residues. J gave up 8 bases and V 6 bases, and 8 bases lay outside the gene matches. In germline, CDR1 is SEHNR, CDR2 FQNEAQ (reference sequence).

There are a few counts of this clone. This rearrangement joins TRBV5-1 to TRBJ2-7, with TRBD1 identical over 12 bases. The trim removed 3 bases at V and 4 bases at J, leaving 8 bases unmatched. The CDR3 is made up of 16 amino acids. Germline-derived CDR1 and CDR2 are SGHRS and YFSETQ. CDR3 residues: CASSSHRDRGRYEQYF. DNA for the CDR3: TGCGCCAGCAGCTCTCACCGGGACAGGGGGCGGTACGAGCAGTACTTC.

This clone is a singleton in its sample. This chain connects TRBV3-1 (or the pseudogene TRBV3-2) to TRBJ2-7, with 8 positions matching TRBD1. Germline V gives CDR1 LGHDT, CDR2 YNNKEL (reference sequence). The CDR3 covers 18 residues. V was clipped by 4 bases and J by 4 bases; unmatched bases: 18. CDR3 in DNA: TGTGCCAGCAGCCTCCTAGGAGGTATAGCAGGGGGCAAATACGAGCAGTACTTC. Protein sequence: CASSLLGGIAGGKYEQYF.

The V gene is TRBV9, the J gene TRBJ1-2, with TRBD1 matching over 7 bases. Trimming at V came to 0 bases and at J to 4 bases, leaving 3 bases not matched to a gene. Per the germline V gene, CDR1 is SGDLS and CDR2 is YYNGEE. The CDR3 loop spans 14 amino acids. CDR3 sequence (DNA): TGTGCCAGCAGCGTAGTGACAGGGTCCTATGGCTACACCTTC. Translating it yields CASSVVTGSYGYTF.

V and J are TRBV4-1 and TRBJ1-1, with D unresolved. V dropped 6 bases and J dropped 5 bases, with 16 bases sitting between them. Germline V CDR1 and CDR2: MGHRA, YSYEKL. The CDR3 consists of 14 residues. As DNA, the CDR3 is TGCGCCAGCAGAAGTTTAGGTAGCGGAACTGAAGCTTTCTTT. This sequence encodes CASRSLGSGTEAFF.

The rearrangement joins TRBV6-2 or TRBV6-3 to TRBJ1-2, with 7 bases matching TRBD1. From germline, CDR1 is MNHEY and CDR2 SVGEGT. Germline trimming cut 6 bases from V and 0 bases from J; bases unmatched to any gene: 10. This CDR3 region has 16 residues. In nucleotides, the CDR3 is TGTGCCAGCAGCCGCGGGACAGCCTCCCCTAACTATGGCTACACCTTC. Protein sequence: CASSRGTASPNYGYTF.

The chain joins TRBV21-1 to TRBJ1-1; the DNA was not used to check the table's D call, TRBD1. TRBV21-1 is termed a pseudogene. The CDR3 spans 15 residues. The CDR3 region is CASSKEGQRNTEAFF. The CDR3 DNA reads TGTGCCAGCAGCAAAGAGGGACAGAGGAACACTGAAGCTTTCTTT.

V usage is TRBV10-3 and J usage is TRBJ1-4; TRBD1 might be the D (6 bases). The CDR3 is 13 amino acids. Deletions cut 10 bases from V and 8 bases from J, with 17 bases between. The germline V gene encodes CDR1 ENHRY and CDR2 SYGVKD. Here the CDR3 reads CATRQVIEEKLFF. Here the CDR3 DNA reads TGTGCCACCCGACAGGTAATAGAGGAAAAACTGTTTTTT.

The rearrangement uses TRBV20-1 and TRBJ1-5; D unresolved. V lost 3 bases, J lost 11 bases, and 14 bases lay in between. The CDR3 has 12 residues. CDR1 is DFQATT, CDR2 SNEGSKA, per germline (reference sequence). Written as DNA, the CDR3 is TGCAGTGCTAGTGAGGGCCCATCGGCCCAGCATTTT. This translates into CSASEGPSAQHF.

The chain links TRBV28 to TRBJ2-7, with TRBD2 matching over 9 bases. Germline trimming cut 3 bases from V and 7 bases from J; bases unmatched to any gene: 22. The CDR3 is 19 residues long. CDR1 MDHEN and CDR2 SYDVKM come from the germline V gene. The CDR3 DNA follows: TGTGCCAGCAGTTTTTTTGGGAGGCGGGAGGGCCCCTTGGGGGGAGAGCAGTACTTC. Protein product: CASSFFGRREGPLGGEQYF.

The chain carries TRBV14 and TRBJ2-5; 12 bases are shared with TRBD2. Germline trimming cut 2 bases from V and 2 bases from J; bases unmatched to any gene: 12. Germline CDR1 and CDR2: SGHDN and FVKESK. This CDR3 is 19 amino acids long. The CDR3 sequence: CASSQYTSGGPRLQETQYF. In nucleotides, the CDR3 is TGTGCCAGCAGCCAATACACTAGCGGGGGGCCTAGGCTACAAGAGACCCAGTACTTC.

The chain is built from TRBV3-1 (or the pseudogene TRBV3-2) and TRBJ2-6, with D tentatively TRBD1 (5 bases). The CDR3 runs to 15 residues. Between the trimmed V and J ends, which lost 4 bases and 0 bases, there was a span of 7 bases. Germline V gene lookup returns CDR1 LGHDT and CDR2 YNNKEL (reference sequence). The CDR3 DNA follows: TGTGCCAGCAGCCGCGACAGCTCTGGGGCCAACGTCCTGACTTTC. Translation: CASSRDSSGANVLTF.

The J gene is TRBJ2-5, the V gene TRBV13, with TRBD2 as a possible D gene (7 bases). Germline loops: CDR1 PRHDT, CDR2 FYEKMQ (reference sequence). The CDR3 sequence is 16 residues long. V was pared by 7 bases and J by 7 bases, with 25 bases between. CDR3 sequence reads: CASTLTLLRGGGTQYF. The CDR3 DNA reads TGTGCCAGCACCCTCACCCTCTTGAGGGGGGGTGGGACCCAGTACTTC.

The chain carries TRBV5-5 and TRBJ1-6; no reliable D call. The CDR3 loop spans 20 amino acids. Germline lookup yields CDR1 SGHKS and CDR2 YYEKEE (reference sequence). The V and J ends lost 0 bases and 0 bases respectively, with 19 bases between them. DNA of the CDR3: TGTGCCAGCAGCTTGGTCCCCCTAAACCCAAGGAGCTCCTATAATTCACCCCTCCACTTT. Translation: CASSLVPLNPRSSYNSPLHF.

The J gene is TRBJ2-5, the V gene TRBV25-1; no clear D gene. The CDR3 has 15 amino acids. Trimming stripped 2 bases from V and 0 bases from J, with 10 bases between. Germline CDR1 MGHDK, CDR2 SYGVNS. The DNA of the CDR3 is TGTGCCAGCAGTGAACCTTACGGGTACCAAGAGACCCAGTACTTC. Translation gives CASSEPYGYQETQYF.

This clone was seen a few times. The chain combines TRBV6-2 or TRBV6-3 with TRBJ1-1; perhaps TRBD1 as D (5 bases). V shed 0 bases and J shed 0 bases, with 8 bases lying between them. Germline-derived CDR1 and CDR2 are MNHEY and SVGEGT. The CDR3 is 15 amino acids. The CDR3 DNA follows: TGTGCCAGCAGTTACTCGAAACAGGTGAACACTGAAGCTTTCTTT. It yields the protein CASSYSKQVNTEAFF.